Presented here are 21 T cell receptor beta chains from one specimen sequenced in a study of blood T cell repertoires in COVID-19. The data were produced by immunoSEQ multiplex PCR, yet TCRdb's version contains in-frame clones alone and is incomplete. The sample holds 100,000 or so clones, about four fifths seen once. The source material was peripheral blood. The receptor set was obtained from an elderly woman with acute or convalescent COVID-19.

This clone has more than one count but fewer than ten. This chain links TRBV7-9 with TRBJ2-2, with 7 bases lining up with TRBD1. Germline CDR1 reads SEHNR; CDR2 reads FQNEAQ (reference sequence). V trimming: 5 bases; J trimming: 6 bases; junction bases outside the gene matches: 12. The CDR3 is 16 residues long. Here the CDR3 reads CASSQTEQGLAGELFF. In DNA form, the CDR3 reads TGTGCCAGCAGCCAAACCGAACAGGGGTTGGCCGGGGAGCTGTTTTTT. The full variable domain, in which reference TRBV7-9 and TRBJ2-2 provide the parts outside the CDR3, is DTGVSQNPRHKITKRGQNVTFRCDPISEHNRLYWYRQTLGQGPEFLTYFQNEAQLEKSRLLSDRFSAERPKGSFSTLEIQRTEQGDSAMYLCASSQTEQGLAGELFFGEGSRLTVL.

In this sample, this clone turned up once. The gene calls are TRBV5-4 and TRBJ2-2; no reliable D call. This CDR3 is 16 amino acids long. Germline values: CDR1 SGHNT, CDR2 YYREEE (reference sequence). The V and J ends lost 0 bases and 7 bases respectively, with 16 bases between them. The CDR3 is CASSLGTTSADGELFF. The CDR3 DNA sequence: TGTGCCAGCAGCTTGGGAACCACCAGCGCTGACGGGGAGCTGTTTTTT. Full variable domain (rest looked up from reference TRBV5-4 and TRBJ2-2): ETGVTQSPTHLIKTRGQQVTLRCSSQSGHNTVSWYQQALGQGPQFIFQYYREEENGRGNFPPRFSGLQFPNYSSELNVNALELDDSALYLCASSLGTTSADGELFFGEGSRLTVL.

The rearrangement links TRBV28 to TRBJ1-5; possible D gene TRBD1, 6 bases. With 5 bases removed from V and 2 bases from J, the gap between germline ends came to 16 bases. Germline loops: CDR1 MDHEN, CDR2 SYDVKM. The length of the CDR3 is 16 residues. The CDR3: CASSIIHRTGNQPQHF. The DNA for the CDR3 is TGTGCCAGCAGTATTATACATCGGACAGGCAATCAGCCCCAGCATTTT.

This clone was found once. V and J are TRBV6-5 and TRBJ1-1; possibly TRBD1 for D (6 bases). This CDR3 spans 15 amino acids. The V gene's germline CDR1 is MNHEY and CDR2 SVGAGI. The germline V and J ends were trimmed by 7 bases and 8 bases, with 23 bases remaining between them. For the CDR3, the DNA is TGTGCCAGCACCAGAGTACAGGGAATTGACATAGAAGCTTTCTTT. Translation: CASTRVQGIDIEAFF.

This chain joins TRBV29-1 and TRBJ2-1; weak D call: TRBD1 (6 bases). The V end was cut by 3 bases, the J end by 4 bases, with 10 bases between. Germline V lookup: CDR1 SQVTM, CDR2 ANQGSEA. The CDR3 contains 13 residues. The CDR3 sequence is CSVESTGYNEQFF. CDR3 coding DNA: TGCAGCGTTGAGTCGACAGGATACAATGAGCAGTTCTTC.

The chain recombines TRBV3-1 (or the pseudogene TRBV3-2) with TRBJ2-7, with TRBD2 matching 8 bases. Germline CDR1 and CDR2: LGHDT and YNNKEL (reference sequence). This CDR3 has 15 residues. V trimming: 4 bases; J trimming: 0 bases; junction bases outside the gene matches: 5. The CDR3 spells CASSPGSGSSYEQYF. CDR3 in DNA: TGTGCCAGCAGCCCGGGCAGCGGGAGCTCCTACGAGCAGTACTTC.

This clone has only a few counts. This chain joins TRBV12-3 or TRBV12-4 and TRBJ1-2; no clear D gene. V dropped 8 bases and J dropped 4 bases, with 11 bases sitting between them. The CDR3 is 12 residues long. The CDR3 bases are TGTGCCAGCTCGGAGGCGGGCTATGGCTACACCTTC. Amino acid sequence: CASSEAGYGYTF.

This chain uses TRBV29-1 with TRBJ1-1; 8 bases align to TRBD1. Germline V CDR1 and CDR2: SQVTM, ANQGSEA. This CDR3 has 13 residues. The junction had 3 bases not matched to a gene; V was cut back by 2 bases and J by 4 bases. The CDR3 coding sequence is TGCAGCGTTGAATTTACAGGGGGCACTGAAGCTTTCTTT. Protein: CSVEFTGGTEAFF.

CDR3 in DNA: TGTGCCAGCAGCTTGGATACAGCGGGAGGGATTGAGACCCAGTACTTC. It yields the protein CASSLDTAGGIETQYF. The chain carries TRBV5-5 and TRBJ2-5, with 10 nucleotides matching TRBD2. CDR3 size: 16 residues. V was pared by 0 bases and J by 5 bases, with 7 bases of the junction left unmatched. CDR1 and CDR2 (germline): SGHKS, YYEKEE (reference sequence). Together with reference TRBV5-5 and TRBJ2-5, the CDR3 gives the full variable domain: DAGVTQSPTHLIKTRGQQVTLRCSPISGHKSVSWYQQVLGQGPQFIFQYYEKEERGRGNFPDRFSARQFPNYSSELNVNALLLGDSALYLCASSLDTAGGIETQYFGPGTRLLVL.

The gene calls are TRBV7-6 and TRBJ1-5; 9 bases line up with TRBD1. This CDR3 contains 14 residues. The trim removed 3 bases at V and 5 bases at J, leaving 2 bases unmatched. The germline V gene has CDR1 SGHVS and CDR2 FNYEAQ. The CDR3 loop reads CASSLDRGYQPQHF. Written as DNA, the CDR3 is TGTGCCAGCAGCTTGGACAGGGGCTATCAGCCCCAGCATTTT.

This clone was detected only a few times. The chain combines TRBV7-9 with TRBJ1-6; D may be TRBD1 (5 bases). This CDR3 is built from 14 residues. The V gene's germline CDR1 is SEHNR and CDR2 FQNEAQ (reference sequence). V was clipped by 6 bases and J by 5 bases, with 11 bases between them. This CDR3 reads CASSPDSDNSPLHF. The DNA of the CDR3 is TGTGCCAGCAGTCCTGACAGTGATAATTCACCCCTCCACTTT. Full variable domain (rest looked up from reference TRBV7-9 and TRBJ1-6): DTGVSQNPRHKITKRGQNVTFRCDPISEHNRLYWYRQTLGQGPEFLTYFQNEAQLEKSRLLSDRFSAERPKGSFSTLEIQRTEQGDSAMYLCASSPDSDNSPLHFGNGTRLTVT.

The V gene is TRBV11-3, the J gene TRBJ1-2; D unclear. Germline V lookup: CDR1 SGHNT, CDR2 YENEEA. With 5 bases removed from V and 5 bases from J, the gap between germline ends came to 12 bases. This CDR3 has 13 amino acids. The DNA of the CDR3 is TGTGCCAGCAGCCCCGAGGCGGATTATGGCTACACCTTC. Amino acids: CASSPEADYGYTF.

The chain recombines TRBV4-1 with TRBJ1-2; 8 bases fit TRBD1. CDR3 length equals 14 residues. Germline V CDR1 and CDR2: MGHRA, YSYEKL. After removal of 7 bases from V and 3 bases from J, the junction contained 7 bases not matched to a gene. The CDR3 spells CASNGLGQDYGYTF. In nucleotides, the CDR3 is TGCGCCAGCAATGGCCTGGGACAGGACTATGGCTACACCTTC.

The V call is TRBV20-1, the J call TRBJ2-7; unclear D gene. With 3 bases removed from V and 7 bases from J, the gap between germline ends came to 16 bases. The CDR3 is 13 residues long. CDR1 is DFQATT, CDR2 SNEGSKA, per germline (reference sequence). The DNA for the CDR3 is TGCAGTGCTAGTGTTACCGTACCTCGGGAGCAGTACTTC. It encodes CSASVTVPREQYF.

Of note for this clone: The sample has other DNA sequences that encode this CDR3 too. The chain is built from TRBV6-2 or TRBV6-3 and TRBJ1-1; TRBD1 agrees at 8 bases. Trimming cost V 5 bases and J 1 base; bases outside gene matches: 3. The CDR3 loop spans 14 amino acids. Germline V gene lookup returns CDR1 MNHEY and CDR2 SVGEGT. The CDR3 nucleotides read TGTGCCAGCAGTCTGGACAGGGCGAACACTGAAGCTTTCTTT. Translated, it gives CASSLDRANTEAFF.

The chain is built from TRBV30 and TRBJ1-5; unclear D gene. The germline CDR1 and CDR2 sequences are GTSNPN and SVGIG (reference sequence). Trimming shortened V by 4 bases and J by 2 bases, and 12 bases separated the two germline ends. The CDR3 loop spans 14 amino acids. In nucleotides, the CDR3 is TGTGCCTGGACTAAGGGAGGAGGCAATCAGCCCCAGCATTTT. It is translated as CAWTKGGGNQPQHF.

The chain is built from TRBV6-4 and TRBJ1-1; no definite D call. Germline CDR1 is MRHNA and CDR2 is SNTAGT. V gave up 10 bases and J gave up 2 bases, with 26 bases separating them. The CDR3 is 17 amino acids. CDR3 nucleotides: TGTGCCAAACATCCGACGTGGGCTAACAAAAAAAACACTGAAGCTTTCTTT. This gives the protein CAKHPTWANKKNTEAFF.

CDR3 DNA: TGTGCCAGCAGCCAGAGACACCCGAACACTGAAGCTTTCTTT. Residues: CASSQRHPNTEAFF. The gene calls are TRBV5-4 and TRBJ1-1; D is unclear. The CDR3 consists of 14 residues. V was shortened by 4 bases and J by 1 base, with 11 bases between the two germline ends. CDR1 and CDR2 from the germline V gene are SGHNT and YYREEE (reference sequence).

The V and J genes are TRBV14 and TRBJ2-3; the D gene is possibly TRBD2 (5 bases). The V gene lost 6 bases and the J gene lost 1 base, with 8 bases spanning the gap. Germline assignment: CDR1 SGHDN and CDR2 FVKESK. This CDR3 is built from 13 residues. The CDR3 coding sequence is TGTGCCAGCAGGCTTAGCGGCACAGATACGCAGTATTTT. Encoded protein: CASRLSGTDTQYF.

CDR3 sequence (DNA): TGTGCCAGCAGCTTGCCCGGGACAGGGAATGAGCAGTTCTTC. This codes for CASSLPGTGNEQFF. The chain carries TRBV5-4 and TRBJ2-1; 9 nucleotides agree with TRBD1. Germline V gene data show CDR1 as SGHNT and CDR2 as YYREEE (reference sequence). V dropped 1 base and J dropped 7; count of bases not matched to a gene: 3. This CDR3 is 14 amino acids long.

The rearrangement links TRBV30 to TRBJ2-4, with TRBD2 matching over 15 bases. CDR1 and CDR2 (germline): GTSNPN, SVGIG (reference sequence). The V segment lost 2 bases and the J segment 8 bases; nucleotides outside the gene matches: 4. The length of the CDR3 is 15 residues. The CDR3 DNA follows: TGTGCCTGGAGTCGGACTAGCGGGAGGGGGGACATTCAGTACTTC. Its translation: CAWSRTSGRGDIQYF.